This T cell receptor (beta chain) came from a study of blood T cell repertoires in COVID-19. Method: immunoSEQ multiplex PCR; TCRdb's copy keeps in-frame clones and lacks some. The table shows about 310,000 clones, with 85% to 90% occurring only once. Those enrolled in Seattle joined during active infection and were followed longitudinally afterward. The ends lost 4 bases at V and 4 bases at J; junction bases unmatched: 7. Germline V gene lookup returns CDR1 LGHDT and CDR2 YNNKEL (reference sequence). The CDR3 has 17 residues. The TCR comes from a woman aged 30 to 39 with COVID-19, enrolled during active disease. The rearrangement joins TRBV3-1 (or the pseudogene TRBV3-2) to TRBJ2-3; the match to TRBD2 covers 14 bases. Sample: peripheral blood. The CDR3 bases are TGTGCCAGCAGCCCAGGACTAGCGGGAGGTTTTGCAGATACGCAGTATTTT. Protein sequence: CASSPGLAGGFADTQYF.